Listed below are T cell receptor beta chains from one sample, sequenced in a study of T-cell reconstitution after alpha-beta-depleted transplantation in children. Using its own MiXCR run on the PCR reads, TCRdb lists one record per CDR3 protein. The top ten hold less than 30% of the sample, which has hundreds of thousands of distinct CDR3 sequences, around 15% seen once. The sample consisted of PBMCs, mostly from graft donor cells, taken 360 days after TCRalphabeta/CD19-depleted stem cell transplant. These receptors came from a boy under two years old who had a stem cell transplant for Wiskott-Aldrich syndrome, so the T cells may come from the graft donor. Both conserved end residues are part of each CDR3. A D gene is named only where the DNA matches it firmly. Clone sizes are given selectively: once, few, many, or a class where the clone is expanded.

J: TRBJ2-1; V: TRBV27; D: -; size: -; CDR3: CASSKPGRWDEQFF; DNA: TGTGCCAGCAGTAAACCGGGGAGGTGGGATGAGCAGTTCTTC
J: TRBJ1-4; V: TRBV19; D: -; size: -; CDR3: CASNGRVNEKLFF; DNA: TGTGCCAGTAATGGCAGAGTAAATGAAAAACTGTTTTTT
J: TRBJ1-1; V: TRBV29-1; D: TRBD1; size: -; CDR3: CSAGGGQSTEAFF; DNA: TGCAGCGCTGGAGGGGGCCAATCCACTGAAGCTTTCTTT
J: TRBJ1-5; V: TRBV6-1; D: TRBD1; size: once; CDR3: CASSTGQGRVNQPQHF; DNA: TGTGCCAGCAGTACGGGACAGGGGAGGGTCAATCAGCCCCAGCATTTT
J: TRBJ2-7; V: TRBV6-5; D: TRBD1; size: few; CDR3: CASSYRGQGAMQYF; DNA: TGTGCCAGCAGTTACCGGGGACAGGGGGCTATGCAGTACTTC
J: TRBJ1-2; V: TRBV20-1; D: TRBD1; size: -; CDR3: CSAKSGQVNYGYTF; DNA: TGCAGTGCTAAGTCGGGACAGGTTAACTATGGCTACACCTTC
J: TRBJ2-1; V: TRBV7-2; D: -; size: few; CDR3: CASSLEAFGNNEQFF; DNA: TGTGCCAGCAGCTTAGAGGCTTTTGGAAACAATGAGCAGTTCTTC
J: TRBJ2-7; V: TRBV3-1; D: TRBD1; size: -; CDR3: CASSLRQGQYEQYF; DNA: TGTGCCAGCAGCCTGCGACAGGGCCAGTACGAGCAGTACTTC
J: TRBJ2-4; V: TRBV7-8; D: TRBD1; size: few; CDR3: CASSLAGSDRGHF; DNA: TGTGCCAGCAGCTTAGCCGGATCCGACAGGGGACACTTC
J: TRBJ2-5; V: TRBV7-6; D: TRBD1; size: -; CDR3: CASSSHQGVQETQYF; DNA: TGTGCCAGCAGCTCCCATCAGGGGGTACAAGAGACCCAGTACTTC